Each of the 3 T cell receptor beta chains below was sequenced from the same sample in a study of identical twins. TCRdb called the 5' RACE reads again in MiXCR, with one record for every CDR3 protein. The table lists 500,000 or so distinct CDR3 sequences, roughly 21% of them singletons. These data were likewise used in another study, on T cells expressing NK-cell markers.

The source material was CD4+ T cells sorted from blood. Receptors were obtained from a young woman in good health.

This clonotype was counted a single time. The chain couples TRBV7-8 to TRBJ2-1; 12 nucleotides agree with TRBD2. There are 17 residues in the CDR3. V lost 5 bases, J lost 3 bases, and 8 bases stayed unmatched. The germline V gene has CDR1 SGHVS and CDR2 FQNEAQ. The CDR3 spells CASSHPMTSGSYNEQFF. The CDR3 DNA sequence: TGTGCCAGCAGCCACCCGATGACTAGCGGGAGCTACAATGAGCAGTTCTTC.

Regarding this clonotype: This may come from a read error, since a much larger clone is one base off. The gene calls are TRBV6-1 and TRBJ2-2, with 9 bases aligning to TRBD1. This CDR3 is built from 14 residues. Germline lookup yields CDR1 MNHNS and CDR2 SASEGT. V lost 6 bases and J lost 1; bases outside the gene matches: 0. The CDR3 sequence is CASRGQGNTGELFF. The DNA of the CDR3 is TGTGCCAGCAGGGGACAGGGGAACACCGGGGAGCTGTTTTTT.

As DNA, the CDR3 is TGCAGCGCCGCAGGGGGCAGAAATGAAAAACTGTTTTTT. This translates into CSAAGGRNEKLFF. The chain has TRBV29-1 and TRBJ1-4; 8 positions agree with TRBD1. V trimming: 7 bases; J trimming: 5 bases; junction bases outside the gene matches: 6. The CDR3 contains 13 residues. The germline CDR1 and CDR2 sequences are SQVTM and ANQGSEA.